The clone carrying this TCR beta chain has just a few counts. What it recognizes is unknown. Generated by immunoSEQ multiplex PCR, the TCRdb table keeps only in-frame clones and is missing some. This sample carries about 46,000 clones, less than 85% of them seen once, and the ten largest clones take roughly 22%. This sample is drawn from a study of PD-1 blockade in classical Hodgkin lymphoma. Study overall: Intravenous delivery of nivolumab at 3 mg/kg to patients occurred every 2 weeks.

Germline CDR1 SGHDN, CDR2 FVKESK. The CDR3 loop spans 15 amino acids. V shed 5 bases and J shed 2 bases, with 13 bases lying between them. Brentuximab vedotin exposure varied among the patients, all of whom had relapsed after autologous stem cell transplantation. Progressive disease, partial response or complete response was each patient's best response. Study conclusions and caveats: Some patients began nivolumab under 1 year after ASCT. These patients were excluded from later analyses. It was CD4+ TCR diversity, not CD8+, that rose significantly by C4D1.

V is TRBV14 and J is TRBJ2-1; D not resolved. This receptor was taken from a human donor with classical Hodgkin lymphoma. Sample: peripheral blood mononuclear cells (PBMCs), taken before the second cycle of nivolumab. The CDR3 reads CASSSPQDAYNEQFF. The CDR3 DNA reads as TGTGCCAGCAGCTCTCCGCAGGACGCCTACAATGAGCAGTTCTTC.